The subject of this entry is one TCR beta chain. Antigen unknown. The data stem from a study of T cells in localized non-small cell lung cancer. Study results and limitations: Adjacent uninvolved lung tissue had the highest T cell clonality, exceeding tumor. Blood T cell density predicted longer survival; adjacent-lung clonality, shorter. Among the top 100 tumor clones, a median approximately 55 appeared in adjacent lung. The tumor had only one region sequenced, so heterogeneity remains possible.

TCRdb's copy holds only in-frame clones and misses some; the assay was immunoSEQ multiplex PCR. The sample has some 30,000 clones; 85% to 90% are singletons. Trimming pared 4 bases from V and 0 bases from J, leaving 11 bases between. Germline CDR1 reads SGHDT; CDR2 reads YYEEEE. This CDR3 has 15 residues. The clonotype comes from a male donor at least 60 years old with stage III lung adenocarcinoma. The chain uses TRBV5-6 and TRBJ2-1; D is possibly TRBD2 (6 bases). Source: peripheral blood, taken before any cancer treatment. Written as DNA, the CDR3 is TGTGCCAGCAGCCTACAAGCGGGCTCCTACAATGAGCAGTTCTTC. This translates into CASSLQAGSYNEQFF.